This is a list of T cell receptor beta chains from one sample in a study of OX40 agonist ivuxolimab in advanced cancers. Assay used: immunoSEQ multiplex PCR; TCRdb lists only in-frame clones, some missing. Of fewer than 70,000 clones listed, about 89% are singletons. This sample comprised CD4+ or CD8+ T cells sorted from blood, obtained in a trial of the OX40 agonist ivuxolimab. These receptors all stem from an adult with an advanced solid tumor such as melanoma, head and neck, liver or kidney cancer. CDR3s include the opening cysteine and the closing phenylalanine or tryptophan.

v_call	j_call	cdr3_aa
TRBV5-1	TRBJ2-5	CASSPPSRGAQETQYF
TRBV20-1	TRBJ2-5	CSATGRETQYF
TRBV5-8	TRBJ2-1	CASSPGTSWNEQFF
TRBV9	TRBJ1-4	CASSAGWETRGTTNEKLFF
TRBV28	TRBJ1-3	CASTGVAGNTIYF
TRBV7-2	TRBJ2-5	CASSLGLETQYF
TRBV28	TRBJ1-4	CASSFSGSTNEKLFF
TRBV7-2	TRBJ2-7	CASSFTSGGSYEQYF
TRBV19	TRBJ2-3	CASSAGRRVATQYF
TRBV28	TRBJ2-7	CASSLSGSGGYEQYF
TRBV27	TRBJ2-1	CASSPPGQGTSSYNEQFF
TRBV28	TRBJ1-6	CATDETSYNSPLHF
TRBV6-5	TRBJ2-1	CASSYRAVGTNEQFF
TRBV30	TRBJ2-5	CAWRLGGSETQYF
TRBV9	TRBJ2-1	CASRPTSVCYNEQFF
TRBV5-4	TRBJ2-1	CASSFDGLAGARGEQFF
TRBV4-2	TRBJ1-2	CASSQPTTGYGYTF
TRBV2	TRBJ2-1	CALSIEQFF
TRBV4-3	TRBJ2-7	CASSQELAGPYEQYF
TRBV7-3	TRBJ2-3	CASSQGGSGRTDTQYF
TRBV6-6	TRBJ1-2	CASSTWGGGYTF
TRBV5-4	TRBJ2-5	CASSPGQDLIETQYF
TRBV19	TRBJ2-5	CASSIGPGRTSGTGTQYF
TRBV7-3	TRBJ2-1	CASSSGLSGYEQFF
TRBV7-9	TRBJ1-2	CASSLVVQGRYTF
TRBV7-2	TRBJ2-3	CASSFDAPDTQYF
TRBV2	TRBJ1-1	CASQNGAKNTEAFF
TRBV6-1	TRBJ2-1	CASRLTGNSYNEQFF
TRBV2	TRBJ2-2	CASNDRDTGELFF
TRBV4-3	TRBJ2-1	CASSQIAGGSNEQFF
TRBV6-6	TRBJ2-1	CASRISGRGGEQFF
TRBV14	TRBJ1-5	CASSQDRGVGNQPQHF
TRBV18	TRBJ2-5	CASSPFKGQTTQETQYF
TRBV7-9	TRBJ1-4	CASSLTSGNEKLFF
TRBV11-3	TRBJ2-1	CASSYVAGGSYNEQFF
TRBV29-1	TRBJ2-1	CSVDGYYNEQFF
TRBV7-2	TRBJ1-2	CASSLAREGMGYTF
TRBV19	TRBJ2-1	CASSIGLVTRGYNEQFF
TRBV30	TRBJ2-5	CAWSLKETQYF
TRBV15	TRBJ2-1	CATSRDTGQGTQFF
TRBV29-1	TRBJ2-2	CSALGQGRIGELFF
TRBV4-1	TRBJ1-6	CASSQAFGQYNSPLHF
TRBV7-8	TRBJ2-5	CASSPTGGETGTQYF
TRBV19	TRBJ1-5	CASSMDNNQPQHF
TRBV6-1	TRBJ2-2	CASGRGTVSTGELFF
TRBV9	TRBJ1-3	CASSVRAGGNTIYF
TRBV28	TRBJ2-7	CASSFVRGQGAYEQYF
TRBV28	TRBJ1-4	CASRTPGGSYEKLFF
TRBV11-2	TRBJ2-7	CASSSFLSSTYEQYF
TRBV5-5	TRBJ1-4	CASSLTGTDHEKLFF
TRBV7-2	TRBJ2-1	CASSLVGRGAGYNEQFF
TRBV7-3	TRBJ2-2	CASSLNRDRGRTGELFF